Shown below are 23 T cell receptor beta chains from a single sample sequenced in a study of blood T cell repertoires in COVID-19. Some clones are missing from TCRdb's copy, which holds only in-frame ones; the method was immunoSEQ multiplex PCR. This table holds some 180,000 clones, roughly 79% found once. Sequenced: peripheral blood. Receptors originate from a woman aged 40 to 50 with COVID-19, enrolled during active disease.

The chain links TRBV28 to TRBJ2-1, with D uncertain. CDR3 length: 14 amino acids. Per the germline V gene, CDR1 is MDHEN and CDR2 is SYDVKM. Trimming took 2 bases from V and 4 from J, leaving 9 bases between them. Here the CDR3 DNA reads TGTGCCAGCAGTTTAATACAAACGTACAATGAGCAGTTCTTC. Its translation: CASSLIQTYNEQFF.

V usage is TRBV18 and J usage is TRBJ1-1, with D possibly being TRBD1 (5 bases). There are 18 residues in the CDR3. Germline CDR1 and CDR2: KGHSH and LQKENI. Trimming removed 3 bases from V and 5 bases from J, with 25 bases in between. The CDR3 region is CASSPFESRGRGWTEAFF. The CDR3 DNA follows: TGTGCCAGCTCACCGTTTGAATCACGCGGGAGGGGATGGACTGAAGCTTTCTTT.

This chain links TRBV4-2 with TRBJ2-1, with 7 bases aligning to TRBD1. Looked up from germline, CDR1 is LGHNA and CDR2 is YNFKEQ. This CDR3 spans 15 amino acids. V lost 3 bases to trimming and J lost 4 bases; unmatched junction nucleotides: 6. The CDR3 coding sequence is TGTGCCAGCAGCCATCCGGACAGGATATACAATGAGCAGTTCTTC. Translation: CASSHPDRIYNEQFF.

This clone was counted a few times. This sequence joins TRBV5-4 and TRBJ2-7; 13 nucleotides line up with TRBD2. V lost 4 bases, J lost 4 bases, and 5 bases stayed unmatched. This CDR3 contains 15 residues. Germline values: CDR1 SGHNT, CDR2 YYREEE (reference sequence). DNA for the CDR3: TGTGCCAGCAGCCAGGGACTAGCGGGATATTACGAGCAGTACTTC. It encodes CASSQGLAGYYEQYF.

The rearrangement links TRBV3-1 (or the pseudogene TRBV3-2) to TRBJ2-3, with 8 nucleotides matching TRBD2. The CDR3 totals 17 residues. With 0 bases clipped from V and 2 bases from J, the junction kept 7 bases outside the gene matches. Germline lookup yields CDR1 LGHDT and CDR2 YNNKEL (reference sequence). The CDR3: CASSQDVWRGDTDTQYF. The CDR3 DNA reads TGTGCCAGCAGCCAAGATGTCTGGCGGGGGGACACAGATACGCAGTATTTT.

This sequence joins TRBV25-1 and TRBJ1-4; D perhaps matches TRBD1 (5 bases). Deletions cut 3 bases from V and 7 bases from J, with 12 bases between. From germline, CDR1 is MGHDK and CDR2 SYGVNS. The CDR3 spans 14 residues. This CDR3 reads CASSDRVQPEKLFF. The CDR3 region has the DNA TGTGCCAGCAGTGACAGGGTACAACCTGAAAAACTGTTTTTT.

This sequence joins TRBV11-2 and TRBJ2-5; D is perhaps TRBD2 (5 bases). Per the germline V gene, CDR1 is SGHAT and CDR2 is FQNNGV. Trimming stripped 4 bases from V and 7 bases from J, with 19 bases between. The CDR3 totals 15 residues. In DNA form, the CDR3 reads TGTGCCAGCAGCTCCAGCGGACCCAAGGTGGGGACCCAGTACTTC. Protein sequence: CASSSSGPKVGTQYF.

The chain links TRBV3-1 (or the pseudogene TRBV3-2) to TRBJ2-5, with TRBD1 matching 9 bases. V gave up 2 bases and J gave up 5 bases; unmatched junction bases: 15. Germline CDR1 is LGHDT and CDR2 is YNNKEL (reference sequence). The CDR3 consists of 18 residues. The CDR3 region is CASSQIFFRQGGPETQYF. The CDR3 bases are TGTGCCAGCAGCCAAATATTTTTCCGACAGGGGGGGCCGGAGACCCAGTACTTC.

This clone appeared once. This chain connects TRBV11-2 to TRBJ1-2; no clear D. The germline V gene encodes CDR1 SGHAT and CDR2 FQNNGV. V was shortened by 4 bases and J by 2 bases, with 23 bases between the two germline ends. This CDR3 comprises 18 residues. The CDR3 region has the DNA TGTGCCAGCAGCTCCGTAGGCGCAGGTCCACGCGGGAACTATGGCTACACCTTC. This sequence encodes CASSSVGAGPRGNYGYTF.

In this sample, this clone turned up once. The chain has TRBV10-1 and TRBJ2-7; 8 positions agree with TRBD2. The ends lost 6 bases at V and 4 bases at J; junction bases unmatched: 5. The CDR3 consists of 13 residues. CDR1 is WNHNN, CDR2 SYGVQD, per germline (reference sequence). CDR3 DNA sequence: TGCGCCAGCAGCAGCGGGAGAAATTACGAGCAGTACTTC. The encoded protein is CASSSGRNYEQYF.

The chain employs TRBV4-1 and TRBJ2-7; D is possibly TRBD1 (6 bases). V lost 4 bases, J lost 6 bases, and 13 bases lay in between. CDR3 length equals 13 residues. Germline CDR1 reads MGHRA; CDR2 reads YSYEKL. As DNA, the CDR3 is TGCGCCAGCAGCCTATACCTACAGGGCGAGCAGTACTTC. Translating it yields CASSLYLQGEQYF.

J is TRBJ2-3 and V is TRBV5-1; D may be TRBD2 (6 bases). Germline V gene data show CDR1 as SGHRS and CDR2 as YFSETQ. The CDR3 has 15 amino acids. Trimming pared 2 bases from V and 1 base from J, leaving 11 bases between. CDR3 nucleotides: TGCGCCAGCAGCTTCCGGGACTCAGGCACAGATACGCAGTATTTT. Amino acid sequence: CASSFRDSGTDTQYF.

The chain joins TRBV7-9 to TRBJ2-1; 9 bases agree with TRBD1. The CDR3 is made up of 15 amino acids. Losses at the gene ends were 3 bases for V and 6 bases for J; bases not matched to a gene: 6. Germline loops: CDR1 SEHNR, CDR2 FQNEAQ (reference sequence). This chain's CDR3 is CASSFVGTGFNEQFF. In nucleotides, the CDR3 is TGTGCCAGCAGCTTCGTCGGGACAGGGTTCAATGAGCAGTTCTTC.

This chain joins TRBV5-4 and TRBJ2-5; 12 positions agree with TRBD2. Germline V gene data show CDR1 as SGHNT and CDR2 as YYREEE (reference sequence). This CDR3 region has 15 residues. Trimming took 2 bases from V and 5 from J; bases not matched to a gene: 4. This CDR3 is CASSFPSGGAETQYF. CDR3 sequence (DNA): TGTGCCAGCAGCTTCCCTAGCGGGGGGGCGGAGACCCAGTACTTC.

CDR3: CASSPSGLARAKETQYF. CDR3 bases: TGTGCCAGCAGTCCGTCGGGATTGGCGAGAGCTAAAGAGACCCAGTACTTC. V and J are TRBV28 and TRBJ2-5; tentative D call: TRBD2 (5 bases). The CDR3 loop spans 17 amino acids. Germline V CDR1 and CDR2: MDHEN, SYDVKM. Trimming removed 5 bases at V and 3 bases at J, with 22 bases between. Full variable domain (outside the CDR3, taken from reference TRBV28 and TRBJ2-5): DVKVTQSSRYLVKRTGEKVFLECVQDMDHENMFWYRQDPGLGLRLIYFSYDVKMKEKGDIPEGYSVSREKKERFSLILESASTNQTSMYLCASSPSGLARAKETQYFGPGTRLLVL.

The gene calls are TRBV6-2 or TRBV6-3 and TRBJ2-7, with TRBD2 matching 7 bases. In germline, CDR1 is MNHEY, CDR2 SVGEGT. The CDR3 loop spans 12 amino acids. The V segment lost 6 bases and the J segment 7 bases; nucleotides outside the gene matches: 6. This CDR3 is CASSRGGREQYV. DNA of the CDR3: TGTGCCAGCAGCCGCGGGGGTCGGGAGCAGTACGTC.

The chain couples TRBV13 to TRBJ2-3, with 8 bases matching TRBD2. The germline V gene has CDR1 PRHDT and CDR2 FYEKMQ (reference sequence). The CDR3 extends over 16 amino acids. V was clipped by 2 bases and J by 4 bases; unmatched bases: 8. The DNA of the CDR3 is TGTGCCAGCAGCTTATCTCGTCTAGCGGGTTCAGATACGCAGTATTTT. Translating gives CASSLSRLAGSDTQYF.

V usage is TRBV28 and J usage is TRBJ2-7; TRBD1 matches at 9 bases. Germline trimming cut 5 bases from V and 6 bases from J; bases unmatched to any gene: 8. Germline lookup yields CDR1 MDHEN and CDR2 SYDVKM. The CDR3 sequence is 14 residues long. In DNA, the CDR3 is TGTGCCAGCAGTCTACAGGGGGCCCCCTCCGAGCAGTACTTC. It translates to CASSLQGAPSEQYF.

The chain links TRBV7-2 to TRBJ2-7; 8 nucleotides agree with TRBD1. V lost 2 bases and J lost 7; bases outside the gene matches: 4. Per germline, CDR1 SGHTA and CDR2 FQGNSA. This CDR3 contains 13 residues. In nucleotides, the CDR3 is TGTGCCAGCAGCTTAACCGGACAGGGTGAGCAGTACTTC. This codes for CASSLTGQGEQYF.

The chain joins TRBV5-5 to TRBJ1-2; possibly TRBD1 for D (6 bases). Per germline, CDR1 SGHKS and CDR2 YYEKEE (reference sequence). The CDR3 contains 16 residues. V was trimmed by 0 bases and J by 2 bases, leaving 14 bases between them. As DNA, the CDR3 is TGTGCCAGCAGCTTGGAGACAGGTGTGTTGAACTATGGCTACACCTTC. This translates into CASSLETGVLNYGYTF.

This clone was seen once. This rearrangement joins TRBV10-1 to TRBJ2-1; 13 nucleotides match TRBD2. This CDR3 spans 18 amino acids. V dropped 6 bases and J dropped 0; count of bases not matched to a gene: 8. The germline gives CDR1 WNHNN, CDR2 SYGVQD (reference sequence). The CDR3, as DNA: TGCGCCAGCAGGTTCGGGGGACTAGCGGGGAGCTCCTACAATGAGCAGTTCTTC. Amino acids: CASRFGGLAGSSYNEQFF.

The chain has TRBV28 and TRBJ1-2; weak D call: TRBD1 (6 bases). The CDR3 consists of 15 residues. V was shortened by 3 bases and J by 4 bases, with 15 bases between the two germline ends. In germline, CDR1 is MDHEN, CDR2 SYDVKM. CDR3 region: CASSLPQGLGYGYTF. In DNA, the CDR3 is TGTGCCAGCAGTTTGCCCCAGGGGCTAGGCTATGGCTACACCTTC.

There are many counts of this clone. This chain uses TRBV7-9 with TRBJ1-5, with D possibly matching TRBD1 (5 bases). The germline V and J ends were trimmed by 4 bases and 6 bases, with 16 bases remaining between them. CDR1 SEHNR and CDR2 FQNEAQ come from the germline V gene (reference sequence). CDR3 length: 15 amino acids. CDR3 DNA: TGTGCCAGCAGCTCAGGGATGGGAGGTGTTCAGCCCCAGCATTTT. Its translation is CASSSGMGGVQPQHF.